The 15 T cell receptor beta chains presented below share a single source sample, sequenced in a study of blood T cell repertoires in COVID-19. Profiled with immunoSEQ multiplex PCR; TCRdb holds only in-frame clones, not every one. The top ten clones hold 7.8% of a sample with about 200,000 clones, about four fifths of them seen once. Sequencing was carried out using peripheral blood. The receptors were gathered from a woman in her sixties or seventies with COVID-19, enrolled during active disease.

V is TRBV28 and J is TRBJ2-1, with TRBD1 matching over 8 bases. The CDR3 consists of 14 residues. Trimming at V came to 6 bases and at J to 7 bases, leaving 8 bases not matched to a gene. The germline V gene has CDR1 MDHEN and CDR2 SYDVKM. This CDR3 is CASRYAGGRNEQFF. The CDR3 DNA reads as TGTGCCAGCAGATATGCAGGGGGCCGGAATGAGCAGTTCTTC.

Note on this clone: The same CDR3 also results from other DNA sequences found in this sample. The genes are TRBV9 and TRBJ1-5, with TRBD1 as a possible D gene (5 bases). This CDR3 contains 14 residues. Germline CDR1 and CDR2: SGDLS and YYNGEE. V was clipped by 0 bases and J by 3 bases, with 7 bases between them. CDR3 in amino acids: CASSVGGNNQPQHF. CDR3 DNA: TGTGCCAGCAGCGTAGGGGGCAACAATCAGCCCCAGCATTTT.

The DNA for the CDR3 is TGTGCCAGCAGCTTAGCGCGGGGGGGGATCTCTTATGGCTACACCTTC. Translated: CASSLARGGISYGYTF. The chain joins TRBV7-8 to TRBJ1-2; a possible D gene is TRBD1 (5 bases). Germline assignment: CDR1 SGHVS and CDR2 FQNEAQ. Deletions cut 0 bases from V and 5 bases from J, with 16 bases between. The CDR3 totals 16 residues.

V and J are TRBV24-1 and TRBJ1-6, with TRBD1 matching 12 bases. V lost 1 base to trimming and J lost 11 bases; unmatched junction nucleotides: 17. From germline, CDR1 is KGHDR and CDR2 SFDVKD. The CDR3 is 20 residues long. The CDR3 nucleotides read TGTGCCACCAGTGATTTCAAATCGAGGCAGTTTCGGGACAGGGGGCCACCCCTCCACTTT. This gives the protein CATSDFKSRQFRDRGPPLHF.

The chain recombines TRBV5-1 with TRBJ1-1, with 11 positions matching TRBD1. The CDR3 consists of 17 residues. The trim removed 4 bases at V and 4 bases at J, leaving 12 bases unmatched. CDR1 is SGHRS, CDR2 YFSETQ, per germline. The CDR3 coding sequence is TGCGCCAGCAGCCCAAACCGGGACAGGGGGGTCCGCACTGAAGCTTTCTTT. This codes for CASSPNRDRGVRTEAFF.

Concerning this clone: Other nucleotide sequences from this sample produce the same CDR3. V usage is TRBV30 and J usage is TRBJ2-5; D not certain. CDR1 is GTSNPN, CDR2 SVGIG, per germline (reference sequence). Trimming stripped 3 bases from V and 5 bases from J, with 10 bases between. The CDR3 length is 12 residues. The DNA for the CDR3 is TGTGCCTGGAGCACCCAGATCGAGACCCAGTACTTC. This encodes CAWSTQIETQYF.

V usage is TRBV7-2 and J usage is TRBJ1-2; unclear D gene. Per the germline V gene, CDR1 is SGHTA and CDR2 is FQGNSA. The CDR3 has 14 residues. Trimming took off 1 base at V and 0 bases at J, with 6 bases between the two ends. The CDR3 nucleotides are TGTGCCAGCAGCTTAGAACAGTCTAACTATGGCTACACCTTC. It translates to CASSLEQSNYGYTF.

This sequence joins TRBV19 and TRBJ2-7; 7 bases line up with TRBD1. V was clipped by 3 bases and J by 3 bases; unmatched bases: 5. This CDR3 is built from 14 residues. Germline V CDR1 and CDR2: LNHDA, SQIVND (reference sequence). Written as DNA, the CDR3 is TGTGCCAGTAGTATCCGGGACAGACTCTACGAGCAGTACTTC. Protein sequence: CASSIRDRLYEQYF. The variable domain in full, completed from reference TRBV19 and TRBJ2-7, reads DGGITQSPKYLFRKEGQNVTLSCEQNLNHDAMYWYRQDPGQGLRLIYYSQIVNDFQKGDIAEGYSVSREKKESFPLTVTSAQKNPTAFYLCASSIRDRLYEQYFGPGTRLTVT.

About this clone itself: This specimen includes other DNA sequences encoding the same CDR3. The chain uses TRBV20-1 and TRBJ1-2, with 7 bases lining up with TRBD1. Germline assignment: CDR1 DFQATT and CDR2 SNEGSKA (reference sequence). The V segment lost 3 bases and the J segment 5 bases; nucleotides outside the gene matches: 6. The CDR3 spans 13 residues. CDR3 in DNA: TGCAGTGCTAGTAGCACAGGGGTGTATGGCTACACCTTC. The encoded protein is CSASSTGVYGYTF.

The chain has TRBV11-2 and TRBJ2-2; 7 nucleotides line up with TRBD2. Germline CDR1 and CDR2: SGHAT and FQNNGV. Unmatched junction bases numbered 11, after V lost 2 bases and J lost 2 bases. CDR3 size: 18 residues. This CDR3 reads CASSLRVLATGNTGELFF. The CDR3 DNA follows: TGTGCCAGCAGCTTAAGAGTACTAGCGACCGGAAACACCGGGGAGCTGTTTTTT. The full variable domain, in which reference TRBV11-2 and TRBJ2-2 provide the parts outside the CDR3, is EAGVAQSPRYKIIEKRQSVAFWCNPISGHATLYWYQQILGQGPKLLIQFQNNGVVDDSQLPKDRFSAERLKGVDSTLKIQPAKLEDSAVYLCASSLRVLATGNTGELFFGEGSRLTVL.

This clone came up once. The genes are TRBV7-8 and TRBJ1-2; D remains unclear. The germline gives CDR1 SGHVS, CDR2 FQNEAQ. V lost 3 bases to trimming and J lost 3 bases, with 8 bases between them. The CDR3 consists of 13 residues. The CDR3 sequence: CASSLGQHYGYTF. DNA of the CDR3: TGTGCCAGCAGCTTGGGCCAGCACTATGGCTACACCTTC.

This chain connects TRBV5-1 to TRBJ2-1; 7 bases match TRBD2. Germline CDR1 is SGHRS and CDR2 is YFSETQ. The CDR3 covers 15 residues. V shed 4 bases and J 6 bases; nucleotides not matched to a gene: 10. The CDR3 DNA follows: TGCGCCAGCAGCAGTCTCGGGGGGAGGTCCAATGAGCAGTTCTTC. Encoded protein: CASSSLGGRSNEQFF. The complete variable domain, with remaining parts taken from reference TRBV5-1 and TRBJ2-1, reads KAGVTQTPRYLIKTRGQQVTLSCSPISGHRSVSWYQQTPGQGLQFLFEYFSETQRNKGNFPGRFSGRQFSNSRSEMNVSTLELGDSALYLCASSSLGGRSNEQFFGPGTRLTVL.

The rearrangement links TRBV3-1 (or the pseudogene TRBV3-2) to TRBJ2-1; possible D gene TRBD2, 5 bases. This CDR3 spans 13 amino acids. CDR1 LGHDT and CDR2 YNNKEL come from the germline V gene (reference sequence). V lost 1 base to trimming and J lost 13 bases, with 14 bases between them. CDR3 in amino acids: CASSQGVGLAQFF. In DNA, the CDR3 is TGTGCCAGCAGCCAAGGAGTCGGCCTAGCTCAGTTCTTC.

This clone has a single count. This sequence joins TRBV2 and TRBJ1-4; perhaps TRBD1 as D (6 bases). From germline, CDR1 is SNHLY and CDR2 FYNNEI. The CDR3 is 16 amino acids. Trimming took off 5 bases at V and 0 bases at J, with 13 bases between the two ends. The CDR3 nucleotides read TGTGCCAGCAGTTACAGGACAGTCGCAACTAATGAAAAACTGTTTTTT. Its protein is CASSYRTVATNEKLFF.

The rearrangement uses TRBV3-1 (or the pseudogene TRBV3-2) and TRBJ2-2, with 11 bases aligning to TRBD1. J lost 7 bases, V lost 4 bases, and 11 bases had no gene match. Germline V gives CDR1 LGHDT, CDR2 YNNKEL (reference sequence). This CDR3 is built from 17 residues. This CDR3 is CASSPPRTGGAIGELFF. CDR3 in DNA: TGTGCCAGCAGCCCTCCCCGGACAGGGGGCGCAATCGGGGAGCTGTTTTTT.